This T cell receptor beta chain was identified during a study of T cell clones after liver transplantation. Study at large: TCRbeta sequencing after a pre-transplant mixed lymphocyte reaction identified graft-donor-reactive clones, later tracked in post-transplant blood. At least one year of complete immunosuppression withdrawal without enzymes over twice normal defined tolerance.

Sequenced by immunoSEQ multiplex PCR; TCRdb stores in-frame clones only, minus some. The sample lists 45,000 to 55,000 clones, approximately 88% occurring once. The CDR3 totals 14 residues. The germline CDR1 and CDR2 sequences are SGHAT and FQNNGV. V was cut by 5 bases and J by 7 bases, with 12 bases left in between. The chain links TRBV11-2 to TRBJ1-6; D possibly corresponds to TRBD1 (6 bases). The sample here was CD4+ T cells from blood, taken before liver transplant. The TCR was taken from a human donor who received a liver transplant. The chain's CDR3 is CASSLSGTNSPLHF. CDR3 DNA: TGTGCCAGCAGCCTCTCCGGGACAAATTCACCCCTCCACTTT. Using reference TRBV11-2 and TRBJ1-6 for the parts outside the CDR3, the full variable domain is EAGVAQSPRYKIIEKRQSVAFWCNPISGHATLYWYQQILGQGPKLLIQFQNNGVVDDSQLPKDRFSAERLKGVDSTLKIQPAKLEDSAVYLCASSLSGTNSPLHFGNGTRLTVT.